Shown below are 24 T cell receptor beta chains from a single sample sequenced in a study of T cells after yellow fever vaccination. Each CDR3 protein gets one entry after TCRdb re-called the 5' RACE reads with MiXCR. The repertoire consists of 250,000 to 400,000 distinct CDR3 sequences, with approximately 4% occurring once and the leading ten covering approximately 25%. Sequencing was performed on PBMCs, taken 5 days after the yellow fever booster vaccination. These receptors all come from a man between 18 and 35 years old who received the YFV17D yellow fever vaccine.

This clonotype showed up just a few times. The chain recombines TRBV7-2 with TRBJ1-6; 8 positions agree with TRBD1. CDR3 size: 18 residues. Germline lookup yields CDR1 SGHTA and CDR2 FQGNSA. V gave up 5 bases and J gave up 9 bases; unmatched junction bases: 18. In nucleotides, the CDR3 is TGTGCCAGCAGCCAGTATCCGCCAGACAGGGGATGGGGTTCACCCCTCCACTTT. This translates into CASSQYPPDRGWGSPLHF. Filled out from reference TRBV7-2 and TRBJ1-6, the complete variable domain reads GAGVSQSPSNKVTEKGKDVELRCDPISGHTALYWYRQSLGQGLEFLIYFQGNSAPDKSGLPSDRFSAERTGGSVSTLTIQRTQQEDSAVYLCASSQYPPDRGWGSPLHFGNGTRLTVT.

The genes are TRBV21-1 and TRBJ1-6. TRBV21-1 is assigned pseudogene status. The CDR3 has 16 amino acids. The CDR3 region has the DNA TGTGCCAGCAGCAAAGCTTGTGAAGGAGCTAATTCACCCCTCCACTTT. This translates into CASSKACEGANSPLHF.

This clonotype occurred a few times. The chain couples TRBV5-1 to TRBJ2-3, with 11 bases lining up with TRBD2. V was clipped by 7 bases and J by 1 base; unmatched bases: 5. This CDR3 region has 15 residues. Germline values: CDR1 SGHRS, CDR2 YFSETQ. The CDR3 spells CASRETSGGTDTQYF. The CDR3 region has the DNA TGCGCCAGCCGAGAGACTAGCGGGGGCACAGATACGCAGTATTTT. The full variable domain, in which reference TRBV5-1 and TRBJ2-3 provide the parts outside the CDR3, is KAGVTQTPRYLIKTRGQQVTLSCSPISGHRSVSWYQQTPGQGLQFLFEYFSETQRNKGNFPGRFSGRQFSNSRSEMNVSTLELGDSALYLCASRETSGGTDTQYFGPGTRLTVL.

In this sample, this clonotype turned up a few times. The J gene is TRBJ1-5, the V gene TRBV18; no reliable D call. This CDR3 spans 14 amino acids. V was clipped by 6 bases and J by 1 base, with 10 bases between them. The germline V gene has CDR1 KGHSH and CDR2 LQKENI. As DNA, the CDR3 is TGTGCCAGCTCTCCAATCTTCAGCAATCAGCCCCAGCATTTT. Protein product: CASSPIFSNQPQHF.

This clonotype turned up a few times. The CDR3 is CASSQRGGGTGELFF. CDR3 DNA sequence: TGCGCCAGCAGCCAACGAGGAGGGGGGACCGGGGAGCTGTTTTTT. V gene TRBV4-1 combines with J gene TRBJ2-2; D may match TRBD1 or TRBD2 (6 bases each). The CDR3 is made up of 15 amino acids. The germline V gene encodes CDR1 MGHRA and CDR2 YSYEKL. Trimming stripped 2 bases from V and 5 bases from J, with 12 bases between.

There are a few counts of this clonotype. The chain has TRBV7-9 and TRBJ1-2, with TRBD1 identical over 8 bases. With 5 bases clipped from V and 1 base from J, the junction kept 6 bases outside the gene matches. The CDR3 is 15 amino acids. In germline, CDR1 is SEHNR, CDR2 FQNEAQ (reference sequence). Here the CDR3 DNA reads TGTGCCAGCAGCCTCAACAGGGGGTTTAACTATGGCTACACCTTC. Its translation: CASSLNRGFNYGYTF.

In this sample, this clonotype turned up a few times. Sequence at one end of the junction differs from germline and may be a read error. This chain joins TRBV7-2 and TRBJ1-1; D is unresolved. The CDR3 has 14 amino acids. Germline CDR1 is SGHTA and CDR2 is FQGNSA. CDR3 sequence: CASTLNKGNTEAFF. CDR3 coding DNA: TGTGCCAGCACCTTAAACAAGGGGAACACTGAAGCTTTCTTT.

This clonotype was detected a few times. The rearrangement joins TRBV11-2 to TRBJ2-2; no clear D gene. Germline values: CDR1 SGHAT, CDR2 FQNNGV. The CDR3 spans 12 residues. The V end was cut by 8 bases, the J end by 6 bases, with 10 bases between. The DNA of the CDR3 is TGTGCCAGCCGAGTAGTGGCCGGGGAGCTGTTTTTT. Translation gives CASRVVAGELFF.

V usage is TRBV5-1 and J usage is TRBJ2-7; maybe TRBD1 (6 bases). The germline gives CDR1 SGHRS, CDR2 YFSETQ. The CDR3 spans 15 residues. V was trimmed by 3 bases and J by 0 bases, leaving 13 bases between them. The CDR3 is CASSYDTGHSYEQYF. CDR3 bases: TGCGCCAGCAGCTATGACACGGGACACTCCTACGAGCAGTACTTC.

This clonotype was counted only a few times. The CDR3 here is CASSYSGGAFEQFF. As DNA, the CDR3 is TGTGCCAGCAGCTATAGCGGGGGGGCCTTTGAGCAGTTCTTC. The chain joins TRBV11-2 to TRBJ2-1, with 11 bases matching TRBD2. This CDR3 has 14 amino acids. Germline lookup yields CDR1 SGHAT and CDR2 FQNNGV. After removal of 4 bases from V and 9 bases from J, the junction contained 5 bases not matched to a gene. Using reference TRBV11-2 and TRBJ2-1 for the parts outside the CDR3, the full variable domain is EAGVAQSPRYKIIEKRQSVAFWCNPISGHATLYWYQQILGQGPKLLIQFQNNGVVDDSQLPKDRFSAERLKGVDSTLKIQPAKLEDSAVYLCASSYSGGAFEQFFGPGTRLTVL.

This clonotype was seen ten or more times. The chain has TRBV4-3 and TRBJ1-2, with D maybe TRBD1 (5 bases). The CDR3 sequence is 13 residues long. CDR1 is LGHNA, CDR2 YSLEER, per germline. Between the trimmed V and J ends, which lost 1 base and 8 bases, there was a span of 11 bases. The CDR3 region is CASSQGDGGGYTF. Written as DNA, the CDR3 is TGCGCCAGCAGCCAAGGGGACGGGGGGGGCTACACCTTC.

This clonotype was observed a few times. The chain recombines TRBV6-6 with TRBJ1-6; D might be TRBD1 (6 bases). The CDR3 consists of 14 residues. The V and J ends lost 6 bases and 6 bases respectively, with 12 bases between them. In germline, CDR1 is MNHNY, CDR2 SVGAGI (reference sequence). DNA for the CDR3: TGTGCCAGCAGGGGAGACAGGAGTAATTCACCCCTCCACTTT. It encodes CASRGDRSNSPLHF.

This clonotype was recorded many times. This chain connects TRBV7-3 to TRBJ1-2; the match to TRBD1 covers 7 bases. The CDR3 has 13 residues. Per the germline V gene, CDR1 is SGHTA and CDR2 is FQGTGA. The V gene end was trimmed by 5 bases and the J gene end by 8 bases; junction bases not matched to a gene: 8. The CDR3 loop is CASSPSGGQGYTF. The CDR3 DNA is TGTGCCAGCAGCCCATCAGGGGGACAAGGCTACACCTTC.

About this clonotype: Its ends do not fully match the called genes, so a read error is possible. V gene TRBV7-2 combines with J gene TRBJ2-5; 10 bases are a match to TRBD2. The germline gives CDR1 SGHTA, CDR2 FQGNSA. The CDR3 runs to 15 residues. CDR3 sequence (DNA): TGTGCCAGCAGCTTAGTAGGCGAGCGGGGGGGAGGCTTTGACTTC. Encoded protein: CASSLVGERGGGFDF.

This clonotype came up many times. The chain employs TRBV9 and TRBJ2-7; possible D gene TRBD2, 6 bases. Trimming shortened V by 3 bases and J by 6 bases, and 13 bases separated the two germline ends. Germline V lookup: CDR1 SGDLS, CDR2 YYNGEE. There are 13 residues in the CDR3. CDR3 nucleotides: TGTGCCAGCAGCGCAACGGGGGTGGGCGAGCAGTACGTC. Amino acid sequence: CASSATGVGEQYV.

The V and J genes are TRBV29-1 and TRBJ2-1; D unresolved. Germline CDR1 is SQVTM and CDR2 is ANQGSEA. Between the trimmed V and J ends, which lost 2 bases and 8 bases, there was a span of 13 bases. The CDR3 spans 13 residues. CDR3 bases: TGCAGCGTTGAATCCCCTGGGTTCGATGAGCAGTTCTTC. Amino acid sequence: CSVESPGFDEQFF.

This clonotype occurred a few times. The chain recombines TRBV23-1 with TRBJ1-2; no definite D call. TRBV23-1 has ORF status, its function being uncertain. The CDR3 spans 17 residues. Trimming stripped 4 bases from V and 6 bases from J, with 24 bases between. The CDR3 nucleotides are TGCGCCAGCAGTCCGGTGAATGCCGGCTTTCCGCGCGATGGCTACACCTTC. Translation gives CASSPVNAGFPRDGYTF.

This clonotype has just a few counts. The chain uses TRBV4-2 and TRBJ2-1; possibly TRBD1 or TRBD2 for D (5 bases each). Per germline, CDR1 LGHNA and CDR2 YNFKEQ. Trimming took off 3 bases at V and 7 bases at J, with 10 bases between the two ends. The CDR3 spans 13 residues. The CDR3 reads CASSQERGNEQFF. In nucleotides, the CDR3 is TGTGCCAGCAGCCAGGAGAGGGGAAATGAGCAGTTCTTC.

The chain uses TRBV28 and TRBJ1-1; D remains unclear. V shed 2 bases and J shed 11 bases, with 15 bases lying between them. The CDR3 spans 13 residues. Germline CDR1 and CDR2: MDHEN and SYDVKM. This chain's CDR3 is CASSLHGVHRAFF. CDR3 in DNA: TGTGCCAGCAGTTTACACGGGGTCCATCGGGCTTTCTTT.

J is TRBJ2-7 and V is TRBV28, with D perhaps matching TRBD1 or TRBD2 (5 bases each). There are 13 residues in the CDR3. Germline V gene lookup returns CDR1 MDHEN and CDR2 SYDVKM. Trimming pared 7 bases from V and 3 bases from J, leaving 13 bases between. CDR3 region: CASTRDVGYEQYV. Here the CDR3 DNA reads TGTGCCAGCACTCGGGACGTCGGCTACGAGCAGTACGTC.

This clonotype showed up many times. This sequence joins TRBV6-4 and TRBJ1-1; possible D gene TRBD1, 5 bases. V was trimmed by 2 bases and J by 2 bases, leaving 6 bases between them. Looked up from germline, CDR1 is MRHNA and CDR2 is SNTAGT. The CDR3 consists of 13 residues. CDR3 loop: CASSDRDNTEAFF. Written as DNA, the CDR3 is TGTGCCAGCAGTGACCGGGACAACACTGAAGCTTTCTTT.

The rearrangement uses TRBV7-2 and TRBJ2-1; TRBD2 matches 9 bases. V lost 3 bases to trimming and J lost 7 bases; unmatched junction nucleotides: 4. The CDR3 length is 14 residues. Germline-derived CDR1 and CDR2 are SGHTA and FQGNSA. CDR3 in DNA: TGTGCCAGCAGCTTGAATAGCGGGGGTAATGAGCAGTTCTTC. Its protein product is CASSLNSGGNEQFF.

The gene calls are TRBV29-1 and TRBJ1-1; tentatively, D is TRBD1 (5 bases). Trimming stripped 6 bases from V and 1 base from J, with 9 bases between. CDR1 is SQVTM, CDR2 ANQGSEA, per germline. CDR3 length equals 12 residues. CDR3 amino acids: CSVGGGNTEAFF. The CDR3 region has the DNA TGCAGCGTGGGCGGGGGGAACACTGAAGCTTTCTTT.

This clonotype was seen many times. The V call is TRBV18, the J call TRBJ1-5; maybe TRBD1 (6 bases). Germline V gives CDR1 KGHSH, CDR2 LQKENI. The CDR3 covers 14 residues. Trimming took 3 bases from V and 7 from J, leaving 13 bases between them. The CDR3 reads CASSPQGTVQPQHF. Here the CDR3 DNA reads TGTGCCAGCTCACCCCAGGGGACGGTACAGCCCCAGCATTTT.